What follows are 2 T cell receptor beta chains derived from one specimen sequenced in a study of quantifying T cell responses using KT2 cells. At the level of the study: TCR alpha and beta constant-region primers primed reverse transcription of RNA.

Each cDNA got a UMI-containing oligo ligated at its 3' end. An equimolar mix of RC1.1 and RC1.2 primed the beta chain across TRBC1 and TRBC2. Using its own MiXCR run on the UMI-ligation and nested PCR reads, TCRdb lists one record per CDR3 protein. The profile shows about 50,000 distinct CDR3 sequences, under 14% of them singletons. Sequenced input: PBMCs spiked with cells of the T cell clone KT2. These receptors were taken from a human donor.

This clonotype showed up just a few times. The gene calls are TRBV27 and TRBJ2-3, with 10 bases fitting TRBD2. The CDR3 spans 18 residues. V gave up 2 bases and J gave up 4 bases; unmatched junction bases: 12. Germline V gives CDR1 MNHEY, CDR2 SMNVEV (reference sequence). Here the CDR3 reads CASSLVPSGSGFADTQYF. The CDR3 DNA sequence: TGTGCCAGCAGTTTAGTTCCTAGCGGGAGTGGTTTCGCAGATACGCAGTATTTT.

The table lists this clonotype with many counts. The chain joins TRBV12-3 or TRBV12-4 to TRBJ1-5; tentatively, D is TRBD1 (5 bases). The CDR3 contains 13 residues. V gave up 5 bases and J gave up 4 bases, with 9 bases separating them. The CDR3 bases are TGTGCCAGCAGTCTTCAGGGTAATCAGCCCCAGCATTTT. This sequence encodes CASSLQGNQPQHF.